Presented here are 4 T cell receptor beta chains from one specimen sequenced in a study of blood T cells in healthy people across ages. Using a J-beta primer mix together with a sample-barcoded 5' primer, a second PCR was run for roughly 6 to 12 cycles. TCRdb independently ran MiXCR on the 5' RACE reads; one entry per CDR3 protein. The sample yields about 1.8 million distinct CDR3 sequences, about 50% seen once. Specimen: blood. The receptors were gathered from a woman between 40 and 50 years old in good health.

This CDR3 is CASTRGNLGANVLTF. The CDR3 bases are TGTGCCAGCACTCGGGGGAACCTCGGGGCCAACGTCCTGACTTTC. The V gene is TRBV12-3 or TRBV12-4, the J gene TRBJ2-6; perhaps TRBD2 as D (6 bases). The CDR3 extends over 15 amino acids. Trimming pared 7 bases from V and 4 bases from J, leaving 14 bases between.

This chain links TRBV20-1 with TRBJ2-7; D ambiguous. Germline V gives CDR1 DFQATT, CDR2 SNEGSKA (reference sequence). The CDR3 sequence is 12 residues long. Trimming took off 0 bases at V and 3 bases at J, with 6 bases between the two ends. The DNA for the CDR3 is TGCAGTGCTAGAGATCGCCTCTACGAGCAGTACTTC. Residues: CSARDRLYEQYF.

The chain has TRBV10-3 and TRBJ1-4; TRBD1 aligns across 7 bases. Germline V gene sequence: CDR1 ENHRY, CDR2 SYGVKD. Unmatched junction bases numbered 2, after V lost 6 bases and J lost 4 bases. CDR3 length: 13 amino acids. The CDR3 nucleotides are TGTGCCATCAGAGGGACAGTTAATGAAAAACTGTTTTTT. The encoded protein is CAIRGTVNEKLFF.

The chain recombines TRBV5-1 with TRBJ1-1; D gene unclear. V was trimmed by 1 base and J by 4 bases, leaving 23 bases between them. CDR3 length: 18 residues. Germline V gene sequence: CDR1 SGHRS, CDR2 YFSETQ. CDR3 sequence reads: CASSLFFLRGVRGTEAFF. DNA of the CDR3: TGCGCCAGCAGCTTGTTTTTTCTTCGCGGGGTGCGAGGCACTGAAGCTTTCTTT.